This is a list of T cell receptor beta chains from one sample in a study of graft-versus-host responses after intestinal transplantation. Antigens of these TCRs are unknown. Repertoires were generated with immunoSEQ multiplex PCR, while TCRdb's copy carries only in-frame clones and drops some. Of roughly 110,000 clones in the sample, 85% to 95% were seen once. The sample consisted of unstimulated CD8+ T cells sorted from spleen or lymph node cells, taken before transplant. The origin of the receptors is a human donor who was the organ donor for an intestinal transplant. Each CDR3 is given with its conserved first and last residue.

V	J	length	CDR3
TRBV21-1	TRBJ2-2	15	CASARLAGNTGELFF
TRBV4-1	TRBJ2-7	15	CASSPSGGTGYEQYF
TRBV19	TRBJ2-7	13	CASSIVRGNEQYF
TRBV28	TRBJ2-7	10	CADPRGGRDF
TRBV5-4	TRBJ1-5	16	CASSPRDRHSNQPQHF
TRBV2	TRBJ2-3	15	CASSAPGEGADTQYF
TRBV11-2	TRBJ1-1	12	CASSFKNTEAFF
TRBV27	TRBJ2-1	13	CASSLGGFNEQFF
TRBV6-1	TRBJ2-3	17	CASSESSGSFPTDTQYF
TRBV19	TRBJ2-3	14	CASSPPGLTDTQYF
TRBV5-4	TRBJ2-7	14	CASSLGASLYEQYF
TRBV5-4	TRBJ1-3	14	CASSPTGSGNTIYF
TRBV7-3	TRBJ2-1	10	CASSGDEQFF
TRBV21-1	TRBJ1-2	13	CASGQGIGSGYTF
TRBV19	TRBJ1-1	14	CASSWTGGNTEAFF
TRBV5-6	TRBJ2-3	14	CASSSGQRGDTQYF
TRBV28	TRBJ2-7	17	CASGQPLRLAALYEQYF
TRBV7-9	TRBJ2-2	15	CASSLEEPIFGELFF
TRBV4-1	TRBJ2-5	13	CASSLALAETQYF
TRBV9	TRBJ2-7	14	CASSLTSGAYEQYF
TRBV6-1	TRBJ2-7	12	CASSEGPYEQYF
TRBV27	TRBJ2-7	18	CASSPLPLRTGYVYEQYF
TRBV28	TRBJ2-5	16	CASSRTRLAGQETQYF
TRBV7-9	TRBJ2-3	18	CASSPRGGTSGTGYTQYF
TRBV28	TRBJ2-1	14	CASELAGGHNEQFF
TRBV4-1	TRBJ2-7	13	CASSQDPHYEQYF
TRBV7-2	TRBJ2-7	17	CASSGTVRGDRSYEQYF
TRBV29-1	TRBJ1-5	18	CSVEDAGQGGRGNQPQHF
TRBV6-5	TRBJ2-7	15	CASSPQGIGPYEQYF
TRBV4-3	.	15	CASSQVTSGSYEQYF
TRBV2	TRBJ1-5	15	CASSAGASSNQPQHF
TRBV28	TRBJ1-5	14	CASSLGTDDQPQHF
TRBV28	TRBJ2-1	17	CASSSADPPHSYNEQFF
TRBV2	TRBJ1-5	16	CASHRDRGLGNQPQHF
TRBV5-1	TRBJ2-7	12	CASSFDFGEQYF
TRBV7-9	TRBJ2-3	13	CASSPPEGNTQYF
TRBV29-1	TRBJ2-3	15	CSVDGLAGGPDTQYF
TRBV20-1	TRBJ1-2	11	CSATGDYGYTF
TRBV9	TRBJ2-1	13	CASSVEVYNEQFF
TRBV7-9	TRBJ1-2	12	CASSWDNYGYTF
TRBV27	TRBJ1-5	14	CASSSAGLNQPQHF